The present TCR beta chain was sequenced within a study of PD-L1 blockade in urothelial cancer. Looking at the study overall: In the patient group, about 90% of the roughly 29 were males with bladder-origin urothelial cancer. Among blood samples, the median T cell count was approximately 150,000.

Stated time point: peripheral blood 6 weeks after treatment start. The cohort comprised individuals with locally advanced or metastatic urothelial carcinoma. Sample contribution per patient ranged from 1 to 8, covering pretreatment and on-treatment. TCRdb keeps only in-frame clones here, not all; method: immunoSEQ multiplex PCR. The table includes 35,000 to 45,000 clones, more than 75% detected once. CDR3 length: 14 residues. Germline V CDR1 and CDR2: KGHSH, LQKENI. V shed 5 bases, J shed 2 bases, and the junction held 5 bases outside the gene matches. This material consisted of PBMCs, taken around atezolizumab (anti-PD-L1) treatment. This chain connects TRBV18 to TRBJ2-5; 7 bases match TRBD2. The source of this sequence is a man in his 70s with urothelial cancer. CDR3 in DNA: TGTGCCAGCTCAGGGACTAATATACAAGAGACCCAGTACTTC. Its protein product is CASSGTNIQETQYF.